The source of this TCR beta chain is a study of OX40 agonist ivuxolimab in advanced cancers. Study-wide background: Aged 23 to 79 with a mean of 60 years, they were 82.7% male.

With respect to this clone: Its antigen remains unknown.

Sequencing used immunoSEQ multiplex PCR; TCRdb keeps in-frame clones, though not all of them. The data show about 70,000 clones, about nine tenths seen once. Findings and caveats of the study: Among patients with partial responses at 0.1-3.0 mg/kg, clonal expansion was among the lowest. Clonal expansion by week 6 occurred in CD4+ and CD8+ blood T cells (at 0.1 to 3.0 mg/kg).

The TCR originated in an adult with an advanced solid tumor such as melanoma, head and neck, liver or kidney cancer. This specimen was CD4+ or CD8+ T cells sorted from blood, taken in a trial of the OX40 agonist ivuxolimab.

CDR3 sequence: CASSGTNSNQPQHF. The CDR3 DNA follows: TGTGCCAGCAGTGGAACTAATAGCAATCAGCCCCAGCATTTT. The chain couples TRBV2 to TRBJ1-5; D is uncertain. The length of the CDR3 is 14 residues. Germline V CDR1 and CDR2: SNHLY, FYNNEI. V was cut by 4 bases and J by 0 bases, with 7 bases left in between.